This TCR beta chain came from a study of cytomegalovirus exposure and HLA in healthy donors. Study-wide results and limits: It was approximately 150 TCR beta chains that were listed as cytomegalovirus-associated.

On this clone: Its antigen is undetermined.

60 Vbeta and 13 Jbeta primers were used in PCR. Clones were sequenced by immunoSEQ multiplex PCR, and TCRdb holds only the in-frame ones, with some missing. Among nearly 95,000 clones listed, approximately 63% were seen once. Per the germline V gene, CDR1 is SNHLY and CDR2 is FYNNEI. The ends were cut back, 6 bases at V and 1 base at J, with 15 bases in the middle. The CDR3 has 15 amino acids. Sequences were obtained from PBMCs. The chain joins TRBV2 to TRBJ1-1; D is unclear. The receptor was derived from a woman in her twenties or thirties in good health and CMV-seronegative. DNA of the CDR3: TGTGCCAGCAGCAAAATGGCAGGCCCGAACACTGAAGCTTTCTTT. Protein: CASSKMAGPNTEAFF.